The sample holds one count of the clone carrying this TCR beta chain. What it binds is unknown. The data were taken from a study of T cell responses to AZD1222 COVID-19 vaccine. Study outcomes and limitations: CD4 TCRs linked to vaccination spanned spike, dominating at 160-218 and 743-854. White British ancestry dominated among donors, who included more females, and clonal diversity was possibly underestimated.

Clones were read by immunoSEQ multiplex PCR, and TCRdb kept only the in-frame ones, dropping some. The sample records some 120,000 clones, 90% to 95% being singletons. The source material was peripheral blood, sampled on day 0 of AZD1222 vaccination. The TCR sequence derives from an adult in good health.

The CDR3 nucleotides read TGCGCCAGCAGCTTGAGGGGGGCAGGCTACGAGCAGTACTTC. The encoded protein is CASSLRGAGYEQYF. The rearrangement links TRBV5-1 to TRBJ2-7; D may match TRBD1 or TRBD2 (6 bases each). V was clipped by 1 base and J by 3 bases, with 11 bases between them. The germline V gene has CDR1 SGHRS and CDR2 YFSETQ. The CDR3 spans 14 residues.